A selection of T cell receptor beta chains follows, all from one sample in a study of shared clonotypes between healthy human individuals. The table came from immunoSEQ multiplex PCR; TCRdb's copy has only in-frame clones and leaves some out. The top ten hold approximately 1.2% of the sample, which has 1,500,000 or so clones, roughly 96% seen once. Input material: naive CD4+ T cells sorted from blood. The receptors shown here come from a man aged 30 to 45 in good health. CDR3s include the opening cysteine and the closing phenylalanine or tryptophan. Each record gives: D gene, J gene, V gene, CDR3 protein, CDR3 DNA. D genes are given only for firm matches.

TRBD2 | TRBJ2-7 | TRBV7-8 | CASSLGPSGREQYF | TGTGCCAGCAGCTTAGGTCCTAGCGGGAGGGAGCAGTACTTC
NA | TRBJ2-7 | TRBV7-2 | CASSTHPLTPYEQYF | TGTGCCAGCAGCACTCACCCGCTTACGCCCTACGAGCAGTACTTC
TRBD1 | TRBJ1-5 | TRBV6-1 | CASSETGAYQPQHF | TGTGCCAGCAGTGAGACAGGGGCCTATCAGCCCCAGCATTTT
NA | TRBJ2-1 | TRBV27 | CASSLKPWDTYNEQFF | TGTGCCAGCAGTTTAAAACCCTGGGATACCTACAATGAGCAGTTCTTC
NA | TRBJ1-2 | TRBV28 | CAGVMDGYTF | TGTGCCGGAGTAATGGATGGCTACACCTTC
NA | TRBJ2-7 | TRBV11-2 | CASSLGGTGGYEQYF | TGTGCCAGCAGCCTGGGGGGGACAGGTGGCTACGAGCAGTACTTC
NA | TRBJ2-1 | TRBV5-1 | CASSFSAGISYNEQFF | TGCGCCAGCAGCTTCTCGGCGGGGATATCCTACAATGAGCAGTTCTTC
TRBD1 | TRBJ2-7 | TRBV10-3 | CAISVPGQGAYEQYF | TGTGCCATCAGTGTGCCAGGACAGGGGGCCTACGAGCAGTACTTC
TRBD2 | TRBJ2-1 | TRBV5-1 | CASSLAAGGPNEQFF | TGCGCCAGCAGCTTGGCAGCGGGAGGGCCCAATGAGCAGTTCTTC
NA | TRBJ1-4 | TRBV18 | CASSPGEKLFF | TGTGCCAGCTCACCAGGAGAAAAACTGTTTTTT
NA | TRBJ1-1 | TRBV5-1 | CASSLGQGGGWIAEAFF | TGCGCCAGCAGCTTGGGGCAGGGTGGGGGTTGGATCGCTGAAGCTTTCTTT
NA | TRBJ2-1 | TRBV20-1 | CSATLDDEQFF | TGCAGTGCTACCCTCGATGATGAGCAGTTCTTC
NA | TRBJ2-7 | TRBV27 | CASSYSGVTAYEQYF | TGTGCCAGCTCCTATAGTGGTGTGACCGCTTACGAGCAGTACTTC
NA | TRBJ2-1 | TRBV6-1 | CASSGNPGTNNEQFF | TGTGCCAGCAGTGGAAACCCCGGGACAAACAATGAGCAGTTCTTC
NA | TRBJ2-7 | TRBV6-1 | CASTTLYEQYF | TGTGCCAGCACGACTCTCTACGAGCAGTACTTC
NA | TRBJ2-7 | TRBV14 | CASSQAGASYEQYF | TGTGCCAGCAGCCAAGCAGGGGCCTCCTACGAGCAGTACTTC
NA | TRBJ2-7 | TRBV2 | CASRGDAVYEQYF | TGTGCCAGCAGAGGGGACGCCGTCTACGAGCAGTACTTC
NA | TRBJ2-3 | TRBV11-2 | CASTPADTQYF | TGTGCCAGCACCCCGGCGGATACGCAGTATTTT
NA | TRBJ2-1 | TRBV7-7 | CASSLSSNQRVDEQFF | TGTGCTAGCAGCTTATCGTCTAACCAAAGGGTAGATGAGCAGTTCTTC
NA | TRBJ2-5 | TRBV7-9 | CASSFIVEETQYF | TGTGCCAGCAGCTTTATCGTAGAAGAGACCCAGTACTTC
NA | TRBJ2-1 | TRBV7-9 | CASSSPIPRIYNEQFF | TGTGCCAGCAGCTCCCCTATCCCTCGAATCTACAATGAGCAGTTCTTC
TRBD1 | TRBJ2-1 | TRBV11-3 | CASSLRDRDRDEQFF | TGTGCCAGCAGCCTCCGGGACAGGGATCGGGATGAGCAGTTCTTC
TRBD1 | TRBJ1-5 | TRBV30 | CAWSVGTGGGQPQHF | TGTGCCTGGAGTGTAGGAACAGGGGGAGGTCAGCCCCAGCATTTT
NA | TRBJ2-3 | TRBV7-3 | CASSLTRGLTDTQYF | TGTGCCAGCAGCTTAACGCGGGGGCTCACAGATACGCAGTATTTT
TRBD1 | TRBJ2-3 | TRBV2 | CASSGQGVDTDTQYF | TGTGCCAGCAGTGGTCAGGGGGTTGACACAGATACGCAGTATTTT
TRBD2 | TRBJ2-1 | TRBV2 | CASTGLAGGIEQFF | TGTGCCAGCACCGGACTAGCGGGAGGCATTGAGCAGTTCTTC
TRBD1 | TRBJ2-3 | TRBV7-9 | CASSLGGDRKRDTQYF | TGTGCCAGCAGCTTAGGTGGGGACAGAAAGCGCGATACGCAGTATTTT
NA | TRBJ2-7 | TRBV9 | CASSANSVAYEQYF | TGTGCCAGCAGCGCAAACTCGGTGGCCTACGAGCAGTACTTC
NA | TRBJ2-3 | TRBV9 | CASSVRGATSTDTQYF | TGTGCCAGCAGCGTTAGGGGGGCGACAAGCACAGATACGCAGTATTTT
NA | TRBJ2-3 | TRBV7-9 | CASTPNTQYF | TGTGCCAGCACCCCCAATACGCAGTATTTT
NA | TRBJ2-2 | TRBV7-8 | CASSLVSGDGELFF | TGTGCCAGCAGCTTAGTAAGTGGAGACGGGGAGCTGTTTTTT
NA | TRBJ1-1 | TRBV20-1 | CSARDPWGAFF | TGCAGTGCTAGAGATCCATGGGGAGCTTTCTTT
NA | TRBJ2-7 | TRBV11-2 | CASSLGVAGPQEQYF | TGTGCCAGCAGCTTAGGGGTTGCGGGACCCCAGGAGCAGTACTTC
NA | TRBJ2-5 | TRBV5-1 | CASSPPLRGSETQYF | TGCGCCAGCAGCCCACCCCTCAGGGGTTCAGAGACCCAGTACTTC
TRBD1 | TRBJ2-1 | TRBV27 | CASSSRDRLFNEQFF | TGTGCCAGCAGCTCCCGGGACAGATTATTTAATGAGCAGTTCTTC
TRBD2 | TRBJ2-1 | TRBV11-2 | CASSVTIAGGVNEQFF | TGTGCCAGCAGCGTTACCATAGCGGGAGGGGTCAATGAGCAGTTCTTC
NA | TRBJ2-1 | TRBV7-9 | CASSGLYGVADNEQFF | TGTGCCAGCAGCGGACTGTATGGGGTAGCGGACAATGAGCAGTTCTTC
NA | TRBJ2-1 | TRBV4-1 | CASSQYSDSYNEQFF | TGCGCCAGCAGCCAATACTCGGACTCCTACAATGAGCAGTTCTTC
TRBD1 | TRBJ1-4 | TRBV10-3 | CAISESGQGGEKLFF | TGTGCCATCAGTGAGTCGGGACAGGGAGGCGAAAAACTGTTTTTT
NA | TRBJ2-5 | TRBV2 | CASRAGSSSYQETQYF | TGTGCCAGCAGGGCCGGAAGCTCATCGTACCAAGAGACCCAGTACTTC
NA | TRBJ1-1 | TRBV29-1 | CSVEGDGTEAFF | TGCAGCGTTGAAGGAGACGGCACTGAAGCTTTCTTT